Listed here are 26 T cell receptor beta chains from one sample, sequenced in a study of blood T cell repertoires in COVID-19 (TCRdb year 2020). Library preparation was by the immunoSEQ multiplex PCR assay. TCRdb limited this immuneACCESS table to in-frame rearrangements with V and J called. A share of clones is missing; checked studies link under half to unresolved V genes, and the rest is unexplained. This sample is represented by fewer than 250,000 clones; around 82% of them were singletons. Of the sample, about a sixth is held by the ten largest clones. The sequenced sample consisted of PBMCs or T cells enriched from blood (not recorded which). The receptors were sampled from a woman aged 50 to 65 with acute COVID-19.

The chain is built from TRBV7-2 and TRBJ2-7; D is possibly TRBD1 (6 bases). Trimming removed 4 bases from V and 6 bases from J, with 13 bases in between. Per the germline V gene, CDR1 is SGHTA and CDR2 is FQGNSA. CDR3 length: 13 amino acids. DNA of the CDR3: TGTGCCAGCAGCTCCCGAACAGGGATCGAGCAGTACGTC. Translated: CASSSRTGIEQYV.

V and J are TRBV7-9 and TRBJ1-1; D is perhaps TRBD1 (6 bases). The V end lost 1 base, the J end lost 12 bases, and 15 bases lay between the germline ends. This CDR3 comprises 13 residues. Germline loops: CDR1 SEHNR, CDR2 FQNEAQ (reference sequence). CDR3 sequence: CASSLEGTGRSFF. As DNA, the CDR3 is TGTGCCAGCAGCTTAGAGGGAACAGGGAGATCTTTCTTT.

The gene calls are TRBV10-1 and TRBJ2-2; 7 bases are a match to TRBD1. With V trimmed by 6 bases and J by 4 bases, 5 bases remained unmatched. The CDR3 extends over 14 amino acids. Germline-derived CDR1 and CDR2 are WNHNN and SYGVQD (reference sequence). The DNA of the CDR3 is TGCGCCAGCAGACGGGACAGACTCACCGGGGAGCTGTTTTTT. This codes for CASRRDRLTGELFF.

The chain links TRBV5-6 to TRBJ2-5; 8 bases are shared with TRBD2. Losses at the gene ends were 4 bases for V and 5 bases for J; bases not matched to a gene: 7. Germline V gene sequence: CDR1 SGHDT, CDR2 YYEEEE. The CDR3 sequence is 14 residues long. CDR3 DNA sequence: TGTGCCAGCAGCCCGGGACTAGTCGTGGAGACCCAGTACTTC. Translated, it gives CASSPGLVVETQYF.

The chain links TRBV4-1 to TRBJ2-2; 9 bases are shared with TRBD1. The CDR3 length is 21 residues. Looked up from germline, CDR1 is MGHRA and CDR2 is YSYEKL. The junction had 18 bases not matched to a gene; V was cut back by 2 bases and J by 2 bases. The CDR3, as DNA: TGCGCCAGCAGCCAATATATCTGGGACAGGGCGGCTGGAAAAAACACCGGGGAGCTGTTTTTT. This codes for CASSQYIWDRAAGKNTGELFF.

The chain employs TRBV27 and TRBJ1-5; TRBD1 matches 7 bases. The ends lost 4 bases at V and 2 bases at J; junction bases unmatched: 17. Per the germline V gene, CDR1 is MNHEY and CDR2 is SMNVEV (reference sequence). The CDR3 loop spans 19 amino acids. The CDR3 coding sequence is TGTGCCAGCAGTTCCTACAGGGGTGGAGGGGGTGTGGGCAATCAGCCCCAGCATTTT. Translating it yields CASSSYRGGGGVGNQPQHF.

This clone was seen a single time. The rearrangement links TRBV5-1 to TRBJ1-2; 8 bases agree with TRBD1. This CDR3 region has 14 residues. V was pared by 4 bases and J by 7 bases, with 9 bases of the junction left unmatched. CDR1 is SGHRS, CDR2 YFSETQ, per germline. This chain's CDR3 is CASSPDREGGGYTF. The CDR3 DNA sequence: TGCGCCAGCAGCCCGGACAGGGAGGGTGGTGGCTACACCTTC.

The chain carries TRBV5-1 and TRBJ1-6, with 8 positions matching TRBD1. V shed 0 bases, J shed 6 bases, and the junction held 2 bases outside the gene matches. The germline V gene encodes CDR1 SGHRS and CDR2 YFSETQ. CDR3 length: 15 residues. DNA for the CDR3: TGCGCCAGCAGCTTGGGGACAGGGAGTAATTCACCCCTCCACTTT. Translated: CASSLGTGSNSPLHF.

This chain joins TRBV4-1 and TRBJ2-1, with D possibly being TRBD2 (7 bases). V dropped 1 base and J dropped 6 bases, with 13 bases sitting between them. This CDR3 has 15 amino acids. The germline V gene has CDR1 MGHRA and CDR2 YSYEKL. CDR3 DNA sequence: TGCGCCAGCAGCCAAGGGTGGGGGGGCCTCAATGAGCAGTTCTTC. It codes for CASSQGWGGLNEQFF.

The chain has TRBV5-1 and TRBJ2-7; 9 nucleotides match TRBD1. The V segment lost 4 bases and the J segment 2 bases; nucleotides outside the gene matches: 10. Per the germline V gene, CDR1 is SGHRS and CDR2 is YFSETQ. The CDR3 contains 16 residues. The CDR3 bases are TGCGCCAGCAGCCCTGGGCTGGGACAGGGAACCTACGAGCAGTACGTC. Amino acid sequence: CASSPGLGQGTYEQYV.

The rearrangement uses TRBV6-1 and TRBJ2-5, with TRBD1 matching over 7 bases. The CDR3 length is 15 residues. The ends lost 3 bases at V and 1 base at J; junction bases unmatched: 5. Germline lookup yields CDR1 MNHNS and CDR2 SASEGT. The chain's CDR3 is CASSDGQARQETQYF. The CDR3 nucleotides read TGTGCCAGCAGTGACGGACAGGCCCGCCAAGAGACCCAGTACTTC.

V gene TRBV5-1 combines with J gene TRBJ1-4; D unresolved. Germline V lookup: CDR1 SGHRS, CDR2 YFSETQ. This CDR3 region has 16 residues. Trimming took 6 bases from V and 8 from J, leaving 23 bases between them. The CDR3: CASNLTPGQAGEKLFF. CDR3 sequence (DNA): TGCGCCAGCAACCTCACCCCGGGCCAGGCGGGGGAAAAACTGTTTTTT.

This clone was recorded a few times. The V call is TRBV5-6, the J call TRBJ1-2; 8 bases match TRBD1. This CDR3 comprises 13 residues. Germline values: CDR1 SGHDT, CDR2 YYEEEE. V gave up 3 bases and J gave up 5 bases; unmatched junction bases: 3. The CDR3 here is CASSSGQEYGYTF. CDR3 nucleotide sequence: TGTGCCAGCAGCTCGGGACAGGAATATGGCTACACCTTC.

V usage is TRBV12-5 and J usage is TRBJ1-2; no firm D call. The V end lost 6 bases, the J end lost 3 bases, and 11 bases lay between the germline ends. This CDR3 comprises 13 residues. Germline V lookup: CDR1 LGHNT, CDR2 FRNRAP. In DNA, the CDR3 is TGTGCTAGTGGCCAACAGACGGACTATGGCTACACCTTC. Translating it yields CASGQQTDYGYTF.

Here the CDR3 reads CASSTRTGLMNTEAFF. CDR3 coding DNA: TGTGCCAGCAGCACAAGGACAGGGCTAATGAACACTGAAGCTTTCTTT. The rearrangement uses TRBV7-9 and TRBJ1-1; 8 bases line up with TRBD1. CDR3 length: 16 residues. From germline, CDR1 is SEHNR and CDR2 FQNEAQ (reference sequence). V trimming: 5 bases; J trimming: 0 bases; junction bases outside the gene matches: 8.

This chain joins TRBV27 and TRBJ2-1; D is perhaps TRBD1 (6 bases). The CDR3 covers 12 residues. CDR1 is MNHEY, CDR2 SMNVEV, per germline (reference sequence). Trimming stripped 8 bases from V and 10 bases from J, with 15 bases between. The CDR3 loop is CASPTQGPEQFF. The CDR3, as DNA: TGTGCCAGCCCAACCCAGGGGCCCGAGCAGTTCTTC.

V is TRBV6-2 or TRBV6-3 and J is TRBJ1-2; 8 positions match TRBD1. Germline V gene data show CDR1 as MNHEY and CDR2 as SVGEGT. The CDR3 loop spans 15 amino acids. V dropped 3 bases and J dropped 3; count of bases not matched to a gene: 6. The chain's CDR3 is CASSYVPGGDYGYTF. The CDR3 DNA is TGTGCCAGCAGTTATGTTCCAGGGGGCGACTATGGCTACACCTTC.

The chain recombines TRBV3-1 (or the pseudogene TRBV3-2) with TRBJ1-1; 7 bases fit TRBD1. The trim removed 7 bases at V and 0 bases at J, leaving 2 bases unmatched. CDR3 length: 13 amino acids. Per germline, CDR1 LGHDT and CDR2 YNNKEL (reference sequence). The CDR3 region has the DNA TGTGCCAGCACAGGGACAGTGAACACTGAAGCTTTCTTT. This encodes CASTGTVNTEAFF.

The rearrangement uses TRBV12-3 or TRBV12-4 and TRBJ1-5; D gene uncertain. The V end was cut by 7 bases, the J end by 4 bases, with 11 bases between. The CDR3 consists of 13 residues. The DNA of the CDR3 is TGTGCCAGCACCTGGACTATGAATCAGCCCCAGCATTTT. Amino acid sequence: CASTWTMNQPQHF.

The chain employs TRBV3-1 (or the pseudogene TRBV3-2) and TRBJ2-5, with 7 bases that match TRBD2. The CDR3 has 14 amino acids. Germline assignment: CDR1 LGHDT and CDR2 YNNKEL (reference sequence). J was trimmed by 2 bases and V by 1 base; bases with no gene match: 1. The CDR3 nucleotides read TGTGCCAGCAGCCAAGCTAGCGGACAAGAGACCCAGTACTTC. The encoded protein is CASSQASGQETQYF.

This chain uses TRBV6-5 with TRBJ1-5, with D perhaps TRBD1 (6 bases). V shed 6 bases and J shed 0 bases, with 9 bases lying between them. Germline V gives CDR1 MNHEY, CDR2 SVGAGI. The CDR3 contains 14 residues. CDR3 region: CASSRTDSNQPQHF. In nucleotides, the CDR3 is TGTGCCAGCAGCCGGACAGATAGCAATCAGCCCCAGCATTTT.

The chain is built from TRBV2 and TRBJ2-5; 11 bases line up with TRBD2. V was clipped by 6 bases and J by 1 base; unmatched bases: 1. Germline V gives CDR1 SNHLY, CDR2 FYNNEI. The CDR3 runs 14 residues. The CDR3 region is CASRTSGAQETQYF. The CDR3, as DNA: TGTGCCAGCAGGACTAGCGGGGCCCAAGAGACCCAGTACTTC. Combining the CDR3 with reference TRBV2 and TRBJ2-5 gives the whole variable domain EPEVTQTPSHQVTQMGQEVILRCVPISNHLYFYWYRQILGQKVEFLVSFYNNEISEKSEIFDDQFSVERPDGSNFTLKIRSTKLEDSAMYFCASRTSGAQETQYFGPGTRLLVL.

V gene TRBV11-2 combines with J gene TRBJ1-6; 9 bases line up with TRBD1. Unmatched junction bases numbered 5, after V lost 5 bases and J lost 9 bases. The germline V gene has CDR1 SGHAT and CDR2 FQNNGV. The CDR3 consists of 14 residues. As DNA, the CDR3 is TGTGCCAGCAGCCGGACAGGGGTTTCTTCACCCCTCCACTTT. Its translation is CASSRTGVSSPLHF.

The chain is built from TRBV3-1 (or the pseudogene TRBV3-2) and TRBJ1-5, with 7 bases aligning to TRBD1. The germline V gene has CDR1 LGHDT and CDR2 YNNKEL (reference sequence). The J segment lost 7 bases and the V segment lost 4 bases, leaving 7 bases of the junction unmatched. The CDR3 covers 14 residues. Here the CDR3 DNA reads TGTGCCAGCAGCCCGCGGACAGGTGGCCAGCCCCAGCATTTT. It is translated as CASSPRTGGQPQHF.

This clone showed up just a few times. This chain joins TRBV2 and TRBJ1-6; 8 bases are shared with TRBD1. CDR3 length: 15 amino acids. CDR1 SNHLY and CDR2 FYNNEI come from the germline V gene. Trimming cost V 6 bases and J 6 bases; bases outside gene matches: 7. The CDR3 sequence is CASRGQGLGNSPLHF. CDR3 bases: TGTGCCAGCAGAGGACAGGGCTTGGGTAATTCACCCCTCCACTTT.

The V gene is TRBV12-5, the J gene TRBJ2-5; a weak D match, TRBD2 (6 bases). The CDR3 runs to 18 residues. CDR1 is LGHNT, CDR2 FRNRAP, per germline. With 0 bases removed from V and 3 bases from J, the gap between germline ends came to 20 bases. DNA of the CDR3: TGTGCTAGTGGTTTGGTCGGGAGTGAGGGCAGAACTAAAGAGACCCAGTACTTC. It yields the protein CASGLVGSEGRTKETQYF.